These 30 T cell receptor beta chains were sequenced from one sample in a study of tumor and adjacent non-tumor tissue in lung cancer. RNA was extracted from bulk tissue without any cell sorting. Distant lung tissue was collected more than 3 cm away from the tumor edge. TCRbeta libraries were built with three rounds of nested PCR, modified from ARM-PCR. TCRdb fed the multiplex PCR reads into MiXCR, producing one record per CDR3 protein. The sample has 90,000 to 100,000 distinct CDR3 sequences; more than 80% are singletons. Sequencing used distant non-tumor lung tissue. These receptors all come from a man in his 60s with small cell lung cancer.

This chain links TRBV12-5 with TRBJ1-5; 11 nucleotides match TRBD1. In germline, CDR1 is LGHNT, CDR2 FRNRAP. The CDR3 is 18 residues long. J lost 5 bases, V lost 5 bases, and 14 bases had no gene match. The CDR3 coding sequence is TGTGCTAGTGGTCTGGGATTATGGGACAGGGGGTTGGATCAGCCCCAGCATTTT. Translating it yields CASGLGLWDRGLDQPQHF.

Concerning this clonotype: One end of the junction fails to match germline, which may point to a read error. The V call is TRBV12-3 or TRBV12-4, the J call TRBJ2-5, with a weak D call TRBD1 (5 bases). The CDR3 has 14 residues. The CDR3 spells CASCLVVREETQYF. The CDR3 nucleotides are TGTGCCAGCTGTTTAGTGGTCAGGGAAGAGACCCAGTACTTC.

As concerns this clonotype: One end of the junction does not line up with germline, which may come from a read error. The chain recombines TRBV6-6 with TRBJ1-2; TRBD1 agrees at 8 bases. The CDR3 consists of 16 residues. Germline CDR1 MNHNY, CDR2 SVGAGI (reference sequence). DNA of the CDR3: TGTGCCAACAGTTACTCAGCGAGACAGGGGATCGATGGCTACACCTTC. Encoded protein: CANSYSARQGIDGYTF.

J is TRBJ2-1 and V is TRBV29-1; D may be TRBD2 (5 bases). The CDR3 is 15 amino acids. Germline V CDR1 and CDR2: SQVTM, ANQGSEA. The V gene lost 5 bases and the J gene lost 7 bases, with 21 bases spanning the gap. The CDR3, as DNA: TGCAGCGTTTTGAGAGGGCAACTCTGGGAGAATGAGCAGTTCTTC. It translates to CSVLRGQLWENEQFF.

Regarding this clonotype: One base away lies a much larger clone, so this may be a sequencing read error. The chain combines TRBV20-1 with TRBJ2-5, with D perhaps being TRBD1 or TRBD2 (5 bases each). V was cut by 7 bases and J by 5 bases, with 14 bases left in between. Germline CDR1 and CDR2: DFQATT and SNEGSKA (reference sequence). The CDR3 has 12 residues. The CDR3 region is CSGRRGRETQYF. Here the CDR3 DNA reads TGCAGTGGCCGACGGGGACGGGAGACCCAGTACTTC.

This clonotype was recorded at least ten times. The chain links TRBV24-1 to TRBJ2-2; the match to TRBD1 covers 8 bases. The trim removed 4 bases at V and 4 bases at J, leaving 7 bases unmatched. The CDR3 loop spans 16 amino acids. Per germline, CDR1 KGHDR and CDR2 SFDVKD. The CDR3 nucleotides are TGTGCCACCAGTGACCCCGGGACAGGATTCACCGGGGAGCTGTTTTTT. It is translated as CATSDPGTGFTGELFF.

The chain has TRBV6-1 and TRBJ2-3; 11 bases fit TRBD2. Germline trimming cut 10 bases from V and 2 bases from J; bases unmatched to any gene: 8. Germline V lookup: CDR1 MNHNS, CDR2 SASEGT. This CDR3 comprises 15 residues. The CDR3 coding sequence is TGTGCCAATAGTGAACTAGCGGGAGACACAGATACGCAGTATTTT. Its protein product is CANSELAGDTDTQYF.

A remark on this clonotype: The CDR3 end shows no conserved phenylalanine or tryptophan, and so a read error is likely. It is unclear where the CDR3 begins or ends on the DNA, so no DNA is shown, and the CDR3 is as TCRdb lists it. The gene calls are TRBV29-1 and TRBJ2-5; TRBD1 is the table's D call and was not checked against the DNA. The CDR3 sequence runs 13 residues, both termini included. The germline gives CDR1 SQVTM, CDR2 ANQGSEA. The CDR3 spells CSARQGAWETQYS.

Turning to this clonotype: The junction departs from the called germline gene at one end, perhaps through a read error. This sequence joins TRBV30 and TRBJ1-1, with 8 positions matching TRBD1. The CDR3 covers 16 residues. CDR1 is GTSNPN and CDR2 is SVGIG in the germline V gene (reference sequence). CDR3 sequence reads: CAWNAQTGGENTEAFF. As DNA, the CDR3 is TGTGCCTGGAATGCCCAAACAGGGGGAGAGAACACGGAAGCTTTCTTT.

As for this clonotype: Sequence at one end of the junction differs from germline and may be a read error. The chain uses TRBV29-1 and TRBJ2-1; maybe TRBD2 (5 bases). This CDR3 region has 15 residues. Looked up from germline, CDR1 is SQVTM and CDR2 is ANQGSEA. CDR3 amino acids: CSVELALNPYNELFF. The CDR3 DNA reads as TGCAGCGTTGAATTAGCGCTCAATCCCTACAATGAGCTGTTCTTC.

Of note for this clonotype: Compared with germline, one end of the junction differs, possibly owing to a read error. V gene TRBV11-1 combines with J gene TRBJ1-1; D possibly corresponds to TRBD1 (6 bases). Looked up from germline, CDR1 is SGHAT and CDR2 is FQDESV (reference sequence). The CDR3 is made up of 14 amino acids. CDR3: CDSSLDSLKTEAFF. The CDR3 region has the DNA TGTGACAGCAGCCTGGACAGCCTCAAAACTGAAGCTTTCTTT.

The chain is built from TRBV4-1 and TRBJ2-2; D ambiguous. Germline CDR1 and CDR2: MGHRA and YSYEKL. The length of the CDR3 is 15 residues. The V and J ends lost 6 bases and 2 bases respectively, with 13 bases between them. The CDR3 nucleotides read TGCGCCAGCAGACAATTCAGAGCCAACACCGGGGAGCTGTTTTTT. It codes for CASRQFRANTGELFF.

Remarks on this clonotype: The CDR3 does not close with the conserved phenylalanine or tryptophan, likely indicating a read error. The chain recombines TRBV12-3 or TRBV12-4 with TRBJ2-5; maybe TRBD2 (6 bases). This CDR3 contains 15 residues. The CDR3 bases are TGTGTCAGCAGTCCCTATAACGGGGGACAAGAGACCCAGTACATC. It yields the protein CVSSPYNGGQETQYI.

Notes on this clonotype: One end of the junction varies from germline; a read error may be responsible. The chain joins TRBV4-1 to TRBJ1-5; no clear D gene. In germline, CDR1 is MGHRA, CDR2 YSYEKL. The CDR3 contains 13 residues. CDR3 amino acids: CASDHGMSQPQQF. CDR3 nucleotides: TGCGCCAGCGACCATGGGATGTCTCAGCCCCAGCAGTTT.

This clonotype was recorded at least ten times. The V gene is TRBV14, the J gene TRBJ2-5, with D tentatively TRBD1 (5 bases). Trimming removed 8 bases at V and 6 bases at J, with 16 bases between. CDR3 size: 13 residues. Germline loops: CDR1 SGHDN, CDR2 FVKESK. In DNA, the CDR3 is TGTGCCAGCGGGTTCAAGCAGGGTCAGACCCAGTACTTC. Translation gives CASGFKQGQTQYF.

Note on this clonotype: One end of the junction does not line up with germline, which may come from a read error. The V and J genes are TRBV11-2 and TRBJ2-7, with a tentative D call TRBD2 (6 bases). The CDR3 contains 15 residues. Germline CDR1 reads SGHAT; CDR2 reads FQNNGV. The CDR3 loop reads CAISLTSSDSYERYF. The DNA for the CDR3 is TGTGCCATCAGCTTAACTTCTAGCGACTCCTACGAGCGGTACTTC.

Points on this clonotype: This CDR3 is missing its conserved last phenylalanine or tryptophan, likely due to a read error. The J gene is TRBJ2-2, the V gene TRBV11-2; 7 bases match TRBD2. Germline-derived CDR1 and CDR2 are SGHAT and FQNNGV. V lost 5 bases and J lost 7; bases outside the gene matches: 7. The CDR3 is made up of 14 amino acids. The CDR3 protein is CASSRLGGVGELFI. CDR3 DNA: TGTGCCAGCAGCCGGCTGGGAGGGGTCGGGGAGCTGTTTATT.

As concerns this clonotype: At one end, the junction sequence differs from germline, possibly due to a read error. CDR3 nucleotide sequence: TGTGCCAGCCAGAACTGGCAGGACGACAATAAGCAGTTCTTC. Translating it yields CASQNWQDDNKQFF. The chain employs TRBV11-2 and TRBJ2-1; D is uncertain. The germline V gene encodes CDR1 SGHAT and CDR2 FQNNGV. The CDR3 has 14 residues.

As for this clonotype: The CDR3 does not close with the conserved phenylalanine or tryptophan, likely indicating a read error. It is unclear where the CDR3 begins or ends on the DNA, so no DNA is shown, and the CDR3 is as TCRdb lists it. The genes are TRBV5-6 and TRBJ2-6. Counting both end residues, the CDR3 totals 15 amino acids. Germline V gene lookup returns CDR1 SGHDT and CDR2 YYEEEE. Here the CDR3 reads CASSLHDSGANVLTI.

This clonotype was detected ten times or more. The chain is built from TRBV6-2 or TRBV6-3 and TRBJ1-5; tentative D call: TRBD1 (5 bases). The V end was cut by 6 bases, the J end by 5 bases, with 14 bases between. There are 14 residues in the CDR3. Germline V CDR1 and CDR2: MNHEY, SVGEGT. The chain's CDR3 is CASRSRGWDQPQHF. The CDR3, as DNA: TGTGCCAGCAGGTCCCGGGGGTGGGATCAGCCCCAGCATTTT.

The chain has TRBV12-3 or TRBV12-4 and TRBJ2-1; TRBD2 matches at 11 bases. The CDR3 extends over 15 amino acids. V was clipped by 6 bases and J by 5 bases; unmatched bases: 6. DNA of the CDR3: TGTGCCAGCAGACGCACTAGCGGGAGTAACAATGAGCAGTTCTTC. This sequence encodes CASRRTSGSNNEQFF.

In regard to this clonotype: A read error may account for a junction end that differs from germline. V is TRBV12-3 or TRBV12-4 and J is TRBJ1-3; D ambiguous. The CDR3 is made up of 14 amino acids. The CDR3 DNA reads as TGTACCAGAAGCCCCGACATCTCTGGAAACACCATATATTTT. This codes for CTRSPDISGNTIYF.

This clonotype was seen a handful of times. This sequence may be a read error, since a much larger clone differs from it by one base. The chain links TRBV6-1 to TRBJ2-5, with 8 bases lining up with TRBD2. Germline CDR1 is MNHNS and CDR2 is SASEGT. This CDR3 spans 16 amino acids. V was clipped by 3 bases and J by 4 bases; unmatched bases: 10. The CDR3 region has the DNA TGTGCCAGCAGTGATCAAAGCGGGAGATTGGGAGAGACCCAGTACTTC. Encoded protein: CASSDQSGRLGETQYF.

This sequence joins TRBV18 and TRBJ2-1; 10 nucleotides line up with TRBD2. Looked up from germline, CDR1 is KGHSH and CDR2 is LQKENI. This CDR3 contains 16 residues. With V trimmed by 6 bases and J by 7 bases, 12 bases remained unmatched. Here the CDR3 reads CASSGSGTSVLNEQFF. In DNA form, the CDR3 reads TGTGCCAGCTCGGGGTCCGGGACTAGCGTTTTAAATGAGCAGTTCTTC.

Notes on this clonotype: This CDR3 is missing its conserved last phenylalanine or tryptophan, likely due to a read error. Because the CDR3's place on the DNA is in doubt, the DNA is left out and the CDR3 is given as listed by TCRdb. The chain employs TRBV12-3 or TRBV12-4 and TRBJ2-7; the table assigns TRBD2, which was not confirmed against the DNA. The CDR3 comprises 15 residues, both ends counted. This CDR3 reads CASSWAHQGYYEQYI.

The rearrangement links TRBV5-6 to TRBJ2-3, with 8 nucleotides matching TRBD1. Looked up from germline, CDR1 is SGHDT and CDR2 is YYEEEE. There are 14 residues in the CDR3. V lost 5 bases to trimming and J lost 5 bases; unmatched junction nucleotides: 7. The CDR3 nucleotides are TGTGCCAGCAGATCCGTGACAGGGGAAGATACGCAGTATTTT. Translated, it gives CASRSVTGEDTQYF.

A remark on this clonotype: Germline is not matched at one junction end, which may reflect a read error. The CDR3 region is CASSFRMVWTGRTEALF. CDR3 nucleotides: TGTGCCAGCAGCTTTAGGATGGTGTGGACAGGGAGAACTGAAGCTCTCTTT. The rearrangement joins TRBV11-2 to TRBJ1-1, with 8 bases lining up with TRBD1. Germline V gene lookup returns CDR1 SGHAT and CDR2 FQNNGV. The CDR3 sequence is 17 residues long.

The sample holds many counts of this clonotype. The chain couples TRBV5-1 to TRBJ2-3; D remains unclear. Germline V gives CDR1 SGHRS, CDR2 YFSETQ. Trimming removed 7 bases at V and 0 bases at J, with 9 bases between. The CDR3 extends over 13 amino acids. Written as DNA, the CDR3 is TGCGCCAGCGGAGACGGGAGCACAGATACGCAGTATTTT. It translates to CASGDGSTDTQYF.

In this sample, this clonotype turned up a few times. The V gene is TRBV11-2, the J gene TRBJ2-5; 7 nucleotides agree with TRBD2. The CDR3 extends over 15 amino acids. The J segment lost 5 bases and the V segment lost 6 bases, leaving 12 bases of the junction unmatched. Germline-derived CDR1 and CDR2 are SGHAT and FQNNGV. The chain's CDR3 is CASRGLTGGMETQYF. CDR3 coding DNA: TGTGCCAGCAGGGGACTAACGGGAGGCATGGAGACCCAGTACTTC.

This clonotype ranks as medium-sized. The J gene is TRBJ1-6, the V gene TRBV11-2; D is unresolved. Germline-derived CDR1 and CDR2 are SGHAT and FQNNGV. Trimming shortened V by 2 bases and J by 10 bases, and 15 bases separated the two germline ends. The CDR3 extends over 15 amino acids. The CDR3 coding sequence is TGTGCCAGCAGCTTACTGCACGGTCAGAACTCACCCCTCCACTTT. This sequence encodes CASSLLHGQNSPLHF.